The TCR beta chain described here comes from a study of shared clonotypes between healthy human individuals. Notes on the study in general: The study found about 5% of naive CD4 clonotypes shared across a few donors.

This clone was seen once. Its antigen is not identified. The CDR3 runs 13 residues. Germline V CDR1 and CDR2: SGHRS, YFSETQ. The V gene end was trimmed by 4 bases and the J gene end by 5 bases; junction bases not matched to a gene: 6. Sequencing used immunoSEQ multiplex PCR; TCRdb keeps in-frame clones, though not all of them. The sample gives millions of clones, roughly 94% of which show up once; approximately 0.13% is in the top ten. Sequencing was performed on naive CD4+ T cells sorted from blood. The subset: CD45RA+ positively selected. This sequence joins TRBV5-1 and TRBJ2-7, with 7 nucleotides matching TRBD1. The TCR was taken from a young man in good health. The CDR3 spells CASSPGTVDEQYF. In nucleotides, the CDR3 is TGCGCCAGCAGCCCCGGGACAGTCGACGAGCAGTACTTC.